These 28 T cell receptor beta chains originate from one sample sequenced in a study of T cell responses to AZD1222 COVID-19 vaccine. TCRdb's copy holds only in-frame clones and misses some; the assay was immunoSEQ multiplex PCR. The repertoire consists of roughly 150,000 clones, with approximately 89% occurring once and the leading ten covering around 1.3%. This sample comprised peripheral blood, obtained 28 days after the second AZD1222 dose. These receptors were collected from an adult who received the AZD1222 COVID-19 vaccine.

The chain links TRBV3-1 (or the pseudogene TRBV3-2) to TRBJ1-1; perhaps TRBD1 as D (5 bases). V was trimmed by 0 bases and J by 10 bases, leaving 9 bases between them. Germline CDR1 is LGHDT and CDR2 is YNNKEL (reference sequence). This CDR3 contains 12 residues. The CDR3 nucleotides are TGTGCCAGCAGCCAAGAATTTGGGGGAGCTTTCTTT. The encoded protein is CASSQEFGGAFF.

The chain is built from TRBV28 and TRBJ2-2; 7 nucleotides match TRBD1. V dropped 5 bases and J dropped 6; count of bases not matched to a gene: 9. CDR1 is MDHEN, CDR2 SYDVKM, per germline. This CDR3 is built from 15 residues. The CDR3 is CASSLRQGWAGELFF. Written as DNA, the CDR3 is TGTGCCAGCAGTCTACGACAGGGTTGGGCCGGGGAGCTGTTTTTT.

The genes are TRBV24-1 and TRBJ1-1, with 10 positions matching TRBD1. This CDR3 contains 17 residues. With 3 bases clipped from V and 2 bases from J, the junction kept 8 bases outside the gene matches. Germline V gene sequence: CDR1 KGHDR, CDR2 SFDVKD. The CDR3 region has the DNA TGTGCCACCAGTGATCATCCGGGACAGGGGACCAACACTGAAGCTTTCTTT. It yields the protein CATSDHPGQGTNTEAFF.

The rearrangement links TRBV6-5 to TRBJ1-1, with 12 bases matching TRBD1. The CDR3 length is 16 residues. The ends lost 2 bases at V and 4 bases at J; junction bases unmatched: 5. CDR1 and CDR2 (germline): MNHEY, SVGAGI. In DNA form, the CDR3 reads TGTGCCAGCAGTTACGCCGGGACAGGGGGCTTCACTGAAGCTTTCTTT. It specifies CASSYAGTGGFTEAFF.

The chain links TRBV9 to TRBJ2-1; D not resolved. V gave up 0 bases and J gave up 6 bases, with 7 bases separating them. The CDR3 has 13 residues. The germline CDR1 and CDR2 sequences are SGDLS and YYNGEE. The CDR3 DNA sequence: TGTGCCAGCAGCGTAGTTGAGACCAATGAGCAGTTCTTC. Translated, it gives CASSVVETNEQFF.

The V and J genes are TRBV7-9 and TRBJ1-4, with D uncertain. This CDR3 is built from 13 residues. Trimming left V 5 bases short and J 7 bases short, with 11 bases between. CDR1 is SEHNR, CDR2 FQNEAQ, per germline (reference sequence). CDR3 coding DNA: TGTGCCAGCAGCCAGACCTCGGGTGAAAAACTGTTTTTT. This codes for CASSQTSGEKLFF.

The chain links TRBV9 to TRBJ2-7; tentatively, D is TRBD1 (6 bases). CDR3 length equals 15 residues. CDR1 and CDR2 from the germline V gene are SGDLS and YYNGEE. The germline V and J ends were trimmed by 0 bases and 3 bases, with 13 bases remaining between them. DNA of the CDR3: TGTGCCAGCAGCGTAGATCGGGGACAAGGCTACGAGCAGTACTTC. Encoded protein: CASSVDRGQGYEQYF.

This chain links TRBV5-6 with TRBJ1-1, with 9 bases lining up with TRBD1. CDR3 length: 13 residues. V was pared by 3 bases and J by 6 bases, with 3 bases of the junction left unmatched. In germline, CDR1 is SGHDT, CDR2 YYEEEE. CDR3 in amino acids: CASSWGQGAEAFF. CDR3 DNA sequence: TGTGCCAGCAGCTGGGGACAGGGTGCTGAAGCTTTCTTT.

The chain recombines TRBV7-2 with TRBJ2-7; TRBD2 is a possible D gene (6 bases). CDR3 length: 14 residues. Germline values: CDR1 SGHTA, CDR2 FQGNSA. V shed 6 bases and J shed 6 bases, with 18 bases lying between them. CDR3 loop: CASRAGRGNFEQYF. The CDR3 nucleotides are TGTGCCAGCAGGGCGGGACGGGGAAACTTCGAGCAGTACTTC.

The chain joins TRBV7-9 to TRBJ2-2; 11 bases fit TRBD1. Germline V CDR1 and CDR2: SEHNR, FQNEAQ (reference sequence). The V segment lost 6 bases and the J segment 3 bases; nucleotides outside the gene matches: 6. The CDR3 sequence is 16 residues long. CDR3 bases: TGTGCCAGCAGATACGGACAGGGGGCAGACACCGGGGAGCTGTTTTTT. Translating it yields CASRYGQGADTGELFF. The whole variable domain, filled in from reference TRBV7-9 and TRBJ2-2, reads DTGVSQNPRHKITKRGQNVTFRCDPISEHNRLYWYRQTLGQGPEFLTYFQNEAQLEKSRLLSDRFSAERPKGSFSTLEIQRTEQGDSAMYLCASRYGQGADTGELFFGEGSRLTVL.

J is TRBJ1-4 and V is TRBV28, with a tentative D call TRBD1 (5 bases). The CDR3 is 17 residues long. Germline CDR1 is MDHEN and CDR2 is SYDVKM. V dropped 2 bases and J dropped 3 bases, with 16 bases sitting between them. The CDR3 here is CASSLRTGRRSNEKLFF. The CDR3 DNA follows: TGTGCCAGCAGTTTAAGAACAGGTCGACGGTCTAATGAAAAACTGTTTTTT.

This clone was found a few times. This chain connects TRBV2 to TRBJ1-1; TRBD1 might be the D (5 bases). The germline CDR1 and CDR2 sequences are SNHLY and FYNNEI. CDR3 length: 16 residues. The ends were cut back, 4 bases at V and 3 bases at J, with 18 bases in the middle. CDR3 region: CASSGGWPAFDTEAFF. CDR3 nucleotide sequence: TGTGCCAGCAGTGGGGGGTGGCCGGCCTTTGACACTGAAGCTTTCTTT. Drawing the rest from reference TRBV2 and TRBJ1-1, the complete variable domain is EPEVTQTPSHQVTQMGQEVILRCVPISNHLYFYWYRQILGQKVEFLVSFYNNEISEKSEIFDDQFSVERPDGSNFTLKIRSTKLEDSAMYFCASSGGWPAFDTEAFFGQGTRLTVV.

The CDR3: CASSLGTFSEAFF. For the CDR3, the DNA is TGCGCCAGCAGCCTCGGGACATTTAGCGAAGCTTTCTTT. This chain joins TRBV4-1 and TRBJ1-1, with TRBD1 as a possible D gene (6 bases). The CDR3 consists of 13 residues. Germline-derived CDR1 and CDR2 are MGHRA and YSYEKL. V lost 4 bases and J lost 8, with 14 bases in between.

This clone was detected only once. The gene calls are TRBV9 and TRBJ2-5, with D perhaps given as TRBD1 or TRBD2 (5 bases each). CDR3 size: 15 residues. V was trimmed by 3 bases and J by 4 bases, leaving 16 bases between them. The germline gives CDR1 SGDLS, CDR2 YYNGEE. The CDR3 loop reads CASSARAWGRETQYF. CDR3 DNA sequence: TGTGCCAGCAGCGCACGGGCCTGGGGGAGAGAGACCCAGTACTTC.

This clone was seen a few times. The chain combines TRBV29-1 with TRBJ2-3; no definite D call. This CDR3 spans 11 amino acids. The V gene lost 3 bases and the J gene lost 0 bases, with 1 base spanning the gap. Germline loops: CDR1 SQVTM, CDR2 ANQGSEA. This CDR3 reads CSVDSTDTQYF. CDR3 sequence (DNA): TGCAGCGTTGATAGCACAGATACGCAGTATTTT.

V gene TRBV5-4 combines with J gene TRBJ1-4; D uncertain. The CDR3 totals 14 residues. V dropped 0 bases and J dropped 4 bases, with 7 bases sitting between them. The germline CDR1 and CDR2 sequences are SGHNT and YYREEE (reference sequence). CDR3 residues: CASSLAPVNEKLFF. CDR3 DNA sequence: TGTGCCAGCAGCTTGGCCCCGGTTAATGAAAAACTGTTTTTT.

The V call is TRBV19, the J call TRBJ1-2; the D is unclear. CDR3 length: 10 amino acids. Per germline, CDR1 LNHDA and CDR2 SQIVND (reference sequence). CDR3 DNA sequence: TGTGCACTACCCGACTATGGCTACACCTTC. Translating it yields CALPDYGYTF.

This chain joins TRBV2 and TRBJ2-2; D perhaps matches TRBD1 (5 bases). Germline V gene sequence: CDR1 SNHLY, CDR2 FYNNEI. The CDR3 loop spans 15 amino acids. The ends were cut back, 3 bases at V and 0 bases at J, with 8 bases in the middle. The chain's CDR3 is CASSDLRANTGELFF. CDR3 DNA: TGTGCCAGCAGTGACCTCAGGGCGAACACCGGGGAGCTGTTTTTT.

This clone was counted between two and nine times. The chain joins TRBV28 to TRBJ1-1; D may be TRBD1 (5 bases). Trimming stripped 5 bases from V and 4 bases from J, with 14 bases between. Per the germline V gene, CDR1 is MDHEN and CDR2 is SYDVKM. The CDR3 is 14 amino acids. As DNA, the CDR3 is TGTGCCAGCAGTCCAGGGTCCCTGGGCACTGAAGCTTTCTTT. Encoded protein: CASSPGSLGTEAFF.

In regard to this clone: Germline is not matched at one junction end, which may reflect a read error. J is TRBJ1-2 and V is TRBV12-3 or TRBV12-4; the D gene is possibly TRBD1 (5 bases). CDR3 length equals 13 residues. The CDR3 here is CASSPSHPGLQSF. CDR3 sequence (DNA): TGTGCCAGCAGTCCTAGCCATCCGGGACTCCAAAGCTTC.

In DNA form, the CDR3 reads TGCGCCAGCAGCCAGGGACTAGCGGGGGGATACAATGAGCAGTTCTTC. It is translated as CASSQGLAGGYNEQFF. The rearrangement uses TRBV5-1 and TRBJ2-1, with 15 bases fitting TRBD2. V lost 4 bases, J lost 4 bases, and 3 bases stayed unmatched. Per the germline V gene, CDR1 is SGHRS and CDR2 is YFSETQ. The CDR3 has 16 residues.

The sample holds one count of this clone. J is TRBJ2-7 and V is TRBV6-5, with 9 bases fitting TRBD1. With V trimmed by 0 bases and J by 4 bases, 4 bases remained unmatched. CDR3 length: 15 amino acids. The germline V gene has CDR1 MNHEY and CDR2 SVGAGI. The CDR3 spells CASSYSGQGSYEQYF. The CDR3 coding sequence is TGTGCCAGCAGTTACTCGGGACAGGGATCGTACGAGCAGTACTTC.

This clone occurred a few times. CDR3 sequence: CASSEEGANTEAFF. The CDR3 region has the DNA TGTGCCAGCAGTGAGGAGGGGGCGAACACTGAAGCTTTCTTT. The chain employs TRBV2 and TRBJ1-1; TRBD1 matches at 7 bases. Looked up from germline, CDR1 is SNHLY and CDR2 is FYNNEI. The CDR3 runs to 14 residues. With 3 bases clipped from V and 1 base from J, the junction kept 2 bases outside the gene matches.

The chain employs TRBV15 and TRBJ2-7, with D perhaps given as TRBD1 or TRBD2 (5 bases each). This CDR3 spans 14 amino acids. Per germline, CDR1 LNHNV and CDR2 YYDKDF (reference sequence). V was cut by 3 bases and J by 3 bases, with 12 bases left in between. In DNA form, the CDR3 reads TGTGCCACCAGCAGCTTTGGGGGATTCTACGAGCAGTACTTC. Translation gives CATSSFGGFYEQYF.

This clone was found a few times. An end of the junction differs from the germline gene, which may be a read error. This sequence joins TRBV7-7 and TRBJ1-2; 7 bases are shared with TRBD1. This CDR3 is 15 amino acids long. The germline CDR1 and CDR2 sequences are SSHAT and FNYEAQ (reference sequence). The CDR3 reads CASNTKDRPPYGYTF. The CDR3 nucleotides are TGTGCTAGCAACACGAAGGACAGGCCCCCCTATGGCTACACCTTC.

This chain connects TRBV6-5 to TRBJ2-7, with D possibly TRBD1 on 5 matching bases. This CDR3 spans 13 amino acids. Trimming stripped 5 bases from V and 0 bases from J, with 8 bases between. The germline V gene has CDR1 MNHEY and CDR2 SVGAGI. In DNA, the CDR3 is TGTGCCAGCAGTCAGGGTTACTCCTACGAGCAGTACTTC. Protein product: CASSQGYSYEQYF.

Comments on this clone: The CDR3 carries no conserved terminal phenylalanine or tryptophan, so it likely arises from a read error. The DNA is left out, because the CDR3 cannot be placed on it with certainty; the CDR3 is given as TCRdb lists it. The chain links TRBV21-1 to TRBJ2-7; the table assigns TRBD2, which was not confirmed against the DNA. TRBV21-1 is assigned pseudogene status. 17 amino acids form the CDR3, both terminal residues included. The CDR3 here is CASSKALGTRDAYEQYL.

J is TRBJ1-1 and V is TRBV18; 7 bases are a match to TRBD1. V trimming: 3 bases; J trimming: 1 base; junction bases outside the gene matches: 2. The CDR3 has 14 amino acids. From germline, CDR1 is KGHSH and CDR2 LQKENI. This CDR3 reads CASSPTGTNTEAFF. CDR3 coding DNA: TGTGCCAGCTCACCGACAGGGACGAACACTGAAGCTTTCTTT.